The rows below give T cell receptor beta chains drawn from one sample of a study of cytomegalovirus exposure and HLA in healthy donors. Sequenced by immunoSEQ multiplex PCR; TCRdb stores in-frame clones only, minus some. This sample has 150,000 to 200,000 clones; roughly four fifths occur once, and the top ten carry about 2.1%. What was sequenced was PBMCs. The receptors shown here come from a woman in her 30s in good health and CMV-seropositive. CDR3s leave out the opening cysteine and the closing phenylalanine or tryptophan. D genes are given only for firm matches.

D gene	J gene	V gene	CDR3 protein
TRBD1	TRBJ1-3	TRBV4-3	ASSRDREGTGNTIY
NA	TRBJ1-2	TRBV4-1	ASSQTDRNYGYT
TRBD2	TRBJ2-2	TRBV5-5	ASSLTAGERGGELF
NA	TRBJ1-1	TRBV7-9	ASSLRGVGTEAF
TRBD2	TRBJ2-7	TRBV19	ATRTSGGDRYEQY
NA	TRBJ1-3	TRBV27	ASSSKTAAHSGNTIY
NA	TRBJ1-2	TRBV7-9	ASSSQVVEGYT
TRBD2	TRBJ2-2	TRBV27	ASTRASGPPLNTGELF
TRBD2	TRBJ2-2	TRBV9	ASSVGGSVTGELF
NA	TRBJ1-1	TRBV6-1	ASRTGGGNEAF
NA	TRBJ1-2	TRBV6-1	ASSGNLRGYGYT
NA	TRBJ1-2	TRBV18	ASSRIIEGKSRDIFDGYT
NA	TRBJ2-7	TRBV7-2	ASSVTYEQY
NA	TRBJ2-6	TRBV5-1	ASSFEVGSGANVLT
TRBD2	TRBJ2-7	TRBV27	ASSSTAGGRFRYEQY
NA	TRBJ1-4	TRBV30	AWSTQVGKLF
TRBD1	TRBJ1-3	TRBV28	ASSSLGQSGNTIY
TRBD1	TRBJ1-4	TRBV6-1	ASSDLGQGYEKLF
NA	TRBJ1-1	TRBV29-1	SVIPGEEGN
TRBD1	TRBJ1-2	TRBV5-1	ASGTGGHGYT
TRBD1	TRBJ1-4	TRBV5-4	ASSAGGTTNEKLF
NA	TRBJ2-1	TRBV12-5	ASGLVGVPMGDF
NA	TRBJ2-2	TRBV6-4	ASSQEGDTGELF
TRBD1	TRBJ1-2	TRBV7-8	ASSPGQGYYGYT
TRBD2	TRBJ2-7	TRBV18	ASSPGLVSYEQY
NA	TRBJ2-7	TRBV28	ASSSVTYEQY
NA	TRBJ1-2	TRBV6-5	ASSPGQKGVYGYT
TRBD2	TRBJ2-3	TRBV5-4	ASSLGLGGASDTQY
NA	TRBJ1-1	TRBV6-5	ASSRLLTEAF
NA	TRBJ1-2	TRBV29-1	SVLDPGGGYT
TRBD1	TRBJ1-5	TRBV11-2	ASSLAPGGAEPQH
TRBD1	TRBJ1-6	TRBV7-2	ASSSGTGNSPLH
TRBD2	TRBJ2-1	TRBV5-4	ASTEGGGRAHNEQF
TRBD2	TRBJ2-7	TRBV4-3	ASSQGGAGLSYEQY
TRBD1	TRBJ2-5	TRBV5-4	ASSLRDRVQETQY
NA	TRBJ1-5	TRBV19	ASSIDLRASNQPQH
NA	TRBJ2-6	TRBV6-5	ASSSEDISGANVLT
NA	TRBJ2-5	TRBV5-4	ASSLDQSRRETQY
NA	TRBJ1-1	TRBV7-6	ASSLESRGTEAF
NA	TRBJ2-3	TRBV5-1	ASSMGQVTDTQY
TRBD1	TRBJ2-1	TRBV29-1	SVPRTGGAFLVNEQF
TRBD1	TRBJ2-7	TRBV18	ASSSSGTGAPVTYEQY
NA	TRBJ1-2	TRBV10-3	AISTQGLGYGYT
TRBD1	TRBJ1-2	TRBV4-3	ASSQTGVQGYT
TRBD2	TRBJ2-7	TRBV4-2	ASSQAGTSAYEQY
NA	TRBJ2-3	TRBV5-1	ASSLEGLTDTQY
TRBD1	TRBJ2-7	TRBV5-4	ASSPGQGTREQY
TRBD1	TRBJ1-1	TRBV5-1	ASSLWTGDMNTEAF
NA	TRBJ2-1	TRBV9	ASSVGGGSSYNEQF
TRBD2	TRBJ2-3	TRBV13	ASSANLAGPTDTQY
NA	TRBJ2-3	TRBV2	ASSELTGSDTQY
NA	TRBJ1-5	TRBV2	ASSKQGRGNQPQH